This TCR beta chain originates from a study of shared clonotypes between healthy human individuals. In the study overall: Aged between 18 and 49, the donors were a couple of women and a few men. Per-donor plates numbered three CD4 naive, three CD4 memory, two CD8 naive and one CD8 memory.

With regard to this clone: What it binds is unknown.

The CDR3 runs 15 residues. Germline V CDR1 and CDR2: MDHEN, SYDVKM. Trimming shortened V by 5 bases and J by 4 bases, and 17 bases separated the two germline ends. Sequenced by immunoSEQ multiplex PCR; TCRdb stores in-frame clones only, minus some. The sample lists approximately 2.5 million clones, over 85% seen once, with approximately 0.36% in the top ten. Study-wide findings and caveats: An expected dependence of interdonor clonotype sharing on sequencing depth was noted. Around 5% of naive CD4 clonotypes were shared across a handful of donors.

The sample was naive CD4+ T cells from PBMCs. Sample subset: CD45RA+ positively selected. This chain uses TRBV28 with TRBJ1-2; tentative D call: TRBD1 (6 bases). The sequence was collected from a man between 18 and 35 years old in good health. Some clones in this sample may be carry-over from other donors' samples. In DNA, the CDR3 is TGTGCCAGCAGTACCCTCAAGGGGGGATTCTATGGCTACACCTTC. This translates into CASSTLKGGFYGYTF.